This T cell receptor (beta chain) was found in a study of T-cell reconstitution after alpha-beta-depleted transplantation in children. Study-wide results and limits: Several patients had high TCRbeta diversity at day 60; it came from surviving recipient T cells and thymic progenitors.

Notes on this clonotype: Its antigen remains unidentified.

V lost 6 bases, J lost 6 bases, and 5 bases lay in between. The CDR3 extends over 10 amino acids. TCRbeta library preparation incorporated unique molecular identifiers. MiXCR was run by TCRdb on the PCR reads, yielding one entry per CDR3 protein. The sample lists about 610,000 distinct CDR3 sequences, over 20% occurring once. The sample here was PBMCs, taken before TCRalphabeta/CD19-depleted stem cell transplant. The sequence derives from a boy less than two years old with Wiskott-Aldrich syndrome, due to receive a stem cell transplant. V and J are TRBV12-3 or TRBV12-4 and TRBJ1-2; D remains unclear. The CDR3 sequence is CASRGNGYTF. CDR3 coding DNA: TGTGCCAGCAGGGGTAATGGCTACACCTTC.